This T cell receptor (beta chain) stems from a study of post-analysis software for immune sequencing data. About the study: Patients with relapsing-remitting, secondary progressive and progressive-relapsing multiple sclerosis courses were all represented.

Broader study findings: Relative to controls, patients had five TRBV segments at higher frequency, with TRBV5-6, TRBV5-1 and TRBV20-1 among these.

The library was made from cDNA and included unique molecular identifiers. Input amounts of roughly 0.85 to 10 million T cells were used. These gave about 500,000 cDNA molecules, so each molecule approximated one T cell. TCRdb re-called the PCR reads with MiXCR, one entry per CDR3 protein. Found here are roughly 600,000 distinct CDR3 sequences, 40% to 50% of them singletons; the top ten hold roughly 1.7%. A word on this clonotype: Its target is unknown.

Germline loops: CDR1 DFQATT, CDR2 SNEGSKA (reference sequence). V shed 3 bases and J 2 bases; nucleotides not matched to a gene: 10. CDR3 length: 16 residues. Sequenced sample: blood. This sequence joins TRBV20-1 and TRBJ2-1; TRBD2 aligns across 7 bases. The clonotype originates from a girl aged 5 to 17 with multiple sclerosis. This chain's CDR3 is CSARERGALTYNEQFF. CDR3 nucleotide sequence: TGCAGTGCTAGGGAGCGGGGAGCCCTAACCTACAATGAGCAGTTCTTC.